These T cell receptor beta chains were read from a single sample in a study of T cells in narcolepsy. Sequencing was performed with immunoSEQ multiplex PCR; in TCRdb, only in-frame clones are kept and a portion is missing. The repertoire holds around 33,000 clones, with around 83% as singletons. Sequenced input: CD45RA- memory CD4+ T cells from PBMCs. All receptors derive from a human donor with narcolepsy. The CDR3 runs from the conserved cysteine through the conserved F or W. The order of the fields is J gene, clone size, D gene, V gene, CDR3 protein, CDR3 DNA. D genes are given only for firm matches. Not every row has a clone size; where given, it reads once, few, many or a size class.

TRBJ1-3	few	-	TRBV29-1	CSVGRGPGNTIYF	TGCAGCGTTGGGCGGGGGCCGGGAAACACCATATATTTT
TRBJ1-1	-	-	TRBV12-5	CASGLEGGYTEAFF	TGTGCTAGTGGTTTGGAGGGGGGTTACACTGAAGCTTTCTTT
TRBJ1-2	-	-	TRBV18	CASSPSRDTVGGYTF	TGTGCCAGCTCACCGTCCCGGGACACCGTCGGTGGCTACACCTTC
TRBJ1-6	-	TRBD1	TRBV5-1	CASSLQEGAGSPLHF	TGCGCCAGCAGCTTGCAAGAGGGGGCAGGTTCACCCCTCCACTTT
TRBJ1-1	-	-	TRBV6-1	CASSEAGAVSEAFF	TGTGCCAGCAGTGAAGCAGGGGCAGTCTCTGAAGCTTTCTTT
TRBJ2-7	-	TRBD1	TRBV4-2	CASSQDFRTGSEQYF	TGTGCCAGCAGCCAAGATTTTCGGACAGGGTCCGAGCAGTACTTC
TRBJ2-3	-	TRBD2	TRBV5-4	CASSSSGGAADTQYF	TGTGCCAGCAGCTCTAGCGGGGGGGCCGCAGATACGCAGTATTTT
TRBJ1-2	-	-	TRBV5-5	CASSLGPGGYGYTF	TGTGCCAGCAGCTTGGGTCCAGGAGGGTATGGCTACACCTTC
TRBJ1-5	-	-	TRBV7-2	CASSLDFTSNQPQHF	TGTGCCAGCAGCTTAGATTTTACAAGCAATCAGCCCCAGCATTTT
TRBJ2-1	-	-	TRBV5-5	CASSSDGTTARPNEQFF	TGTGCCAGCAGCTCAGATGGTACCACGGCGAGGCCCAATGAGCAGTTCTTC
TRBJ1-3	-	TRBD1	TRBV7-2	CASSYRGVSGNTIYF	TGTGCCAGCAGTTACAGGGGAGTCTCTGGAAACACCATATATTTT
TRBJ2-1	few	TRBD2	TRBV2	CASSEQAGGVNEQFF	TGTGCCAGCAGTGAACAAGCGGGGGGGGTGAATGAGCAGTTCTTC
TRBJ1-6	few	-	TRBV11-1	CASSLGTAYNSPLHF	TGTGCCAGCAGCTTAGGAACAGCCTATAATTCACCCCTCCACTTT
TRBJ1-2	-	-	TRBV4-3	CASSRAYQPMQGYTF	TGCGCCAGCAGCCGCGCATATCAACCGATGCAGGGCTACACCTTC
TRBJ2-3	-	-	TRBV7-3	CASSRTGSEGSDTQYF	TGTGCCAGCAGCCGGACCGGGTCAGAAGGTTCAGATACGCAGTATTTT
TRBJ2-1	-	TRBD2	TRBV6-1	CASSTLAGGGSEQFF	TGTGCCAGCAGTACCCTAGCGGGGGGCGGAAGTGAGCAGTTCTTC
TRBJ1-2	-	-	TRBV4-3	CASSQRAGVYGYTF	TGCGCCAGCAGCCAAAGGGCAGGCGTCTATGGCTACACCTTC
TRBJ1-6	-	TRBD1	TRBV5-5	CASSLGSGQYSPLHF	TGTGCCAGCAGCTTGGGATCGGGACAGTACTCACCCCTCCACTTT
TRBJ2-4	-	-	TRBV19	CASSRTAFLQYF	TGTGCCAGTAGTAGGACGGCGTTTCTTCAGTACTTC
TRBJ1-2	-	TRBD1	TRBV7-3	CASSLGTAHGYTF	TGTGCCAGCAGCCTGGGGACAGCTCATGGCTACACCTTC